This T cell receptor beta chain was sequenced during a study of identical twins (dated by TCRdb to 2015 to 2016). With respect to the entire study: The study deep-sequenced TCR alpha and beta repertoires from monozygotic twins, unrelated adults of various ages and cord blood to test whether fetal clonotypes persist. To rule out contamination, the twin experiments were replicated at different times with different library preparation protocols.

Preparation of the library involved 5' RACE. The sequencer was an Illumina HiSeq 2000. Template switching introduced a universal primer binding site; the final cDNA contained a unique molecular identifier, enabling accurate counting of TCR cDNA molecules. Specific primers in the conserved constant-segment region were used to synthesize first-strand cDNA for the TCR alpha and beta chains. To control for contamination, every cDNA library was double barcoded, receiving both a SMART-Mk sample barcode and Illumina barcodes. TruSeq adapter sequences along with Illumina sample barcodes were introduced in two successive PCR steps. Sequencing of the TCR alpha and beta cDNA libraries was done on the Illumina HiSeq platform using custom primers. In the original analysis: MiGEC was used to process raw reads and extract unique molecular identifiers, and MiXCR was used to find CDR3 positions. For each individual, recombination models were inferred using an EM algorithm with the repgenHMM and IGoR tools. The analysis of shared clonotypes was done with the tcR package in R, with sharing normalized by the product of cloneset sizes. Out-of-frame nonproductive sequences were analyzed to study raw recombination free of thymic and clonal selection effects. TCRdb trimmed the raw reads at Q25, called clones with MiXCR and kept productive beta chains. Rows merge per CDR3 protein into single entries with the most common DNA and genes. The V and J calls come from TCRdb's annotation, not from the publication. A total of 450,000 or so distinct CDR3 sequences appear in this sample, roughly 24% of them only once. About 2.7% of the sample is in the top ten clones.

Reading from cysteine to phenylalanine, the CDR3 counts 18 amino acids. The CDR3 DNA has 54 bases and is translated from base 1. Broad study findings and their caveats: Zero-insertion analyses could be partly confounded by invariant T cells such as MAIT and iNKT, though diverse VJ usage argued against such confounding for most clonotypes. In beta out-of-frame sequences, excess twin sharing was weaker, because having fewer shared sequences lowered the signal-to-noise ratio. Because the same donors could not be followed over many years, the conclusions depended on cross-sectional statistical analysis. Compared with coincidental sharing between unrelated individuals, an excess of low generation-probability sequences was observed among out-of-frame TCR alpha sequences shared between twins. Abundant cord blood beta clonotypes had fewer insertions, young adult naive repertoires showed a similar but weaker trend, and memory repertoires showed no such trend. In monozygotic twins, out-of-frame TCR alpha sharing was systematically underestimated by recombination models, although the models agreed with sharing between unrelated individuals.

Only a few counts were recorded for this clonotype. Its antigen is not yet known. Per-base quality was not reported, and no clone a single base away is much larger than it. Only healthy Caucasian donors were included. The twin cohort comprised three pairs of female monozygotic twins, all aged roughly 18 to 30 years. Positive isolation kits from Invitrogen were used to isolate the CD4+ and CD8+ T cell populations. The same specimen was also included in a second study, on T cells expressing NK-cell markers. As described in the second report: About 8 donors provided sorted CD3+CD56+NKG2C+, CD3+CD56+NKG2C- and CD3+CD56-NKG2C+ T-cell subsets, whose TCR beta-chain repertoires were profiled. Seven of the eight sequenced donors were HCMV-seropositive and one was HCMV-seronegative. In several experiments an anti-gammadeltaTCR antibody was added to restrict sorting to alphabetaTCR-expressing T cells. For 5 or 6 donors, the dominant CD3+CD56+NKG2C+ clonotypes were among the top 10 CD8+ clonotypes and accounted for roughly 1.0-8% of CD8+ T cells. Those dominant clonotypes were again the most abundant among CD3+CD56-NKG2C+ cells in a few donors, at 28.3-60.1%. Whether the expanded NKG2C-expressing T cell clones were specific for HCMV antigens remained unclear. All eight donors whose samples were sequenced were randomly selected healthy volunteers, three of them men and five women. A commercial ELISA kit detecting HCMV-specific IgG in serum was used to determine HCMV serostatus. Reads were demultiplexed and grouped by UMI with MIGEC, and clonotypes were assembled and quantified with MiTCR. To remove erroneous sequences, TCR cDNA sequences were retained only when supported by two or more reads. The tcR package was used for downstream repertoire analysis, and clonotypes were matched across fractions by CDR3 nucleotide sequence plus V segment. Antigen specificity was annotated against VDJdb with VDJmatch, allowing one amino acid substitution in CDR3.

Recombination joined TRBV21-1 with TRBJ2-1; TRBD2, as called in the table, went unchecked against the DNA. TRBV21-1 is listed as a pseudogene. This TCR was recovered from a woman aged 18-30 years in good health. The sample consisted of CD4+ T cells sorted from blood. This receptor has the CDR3 CASSKGPDTSGRNNEQFF. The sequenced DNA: TGTGCCAGCAGCAAAGGCCCGGATACTAGCGGGAGGAACAATGAGCAGTTCTTC.